This is a list of T cell receptor beta chains from one sample in a study of blood T cell repertoires in COVID-19. The assay was immunoSEQ multiplex PCR, and TCRdb's table has in-frame clones only and misses some. Of more than 75,000 clones detected, roughly 90% appear once; the ten largest clones hold roughly 2.5%. Sequences were obtained from peripheral blood. All receptors derive from a man aged 45-65 years with COVID-19, enrolled during active disease. Each CDR3 is given with its conserved first and last residue. A D gene is named only where the DNA matches it firmly. Expanded clones get a size class; other rows say once, few or many, or leave the size out.

V: TRBV6-6
size: NA
J: TRBJ1-5
D: TRBD1
DNA: TGTGCCAGCAGCCGGGACAGGGACGTGTACCTAAACCGATACAATCAGCCCCAGCATTTT
CDR3: CASSRDRDVYLNRYNQPQHF

V: TRBV3-1/TRBV3-2
size: NA
J: TRBJ1-3
D: NA
DNA: TGTGCCAGCAGCCAAGCCTGGGGGGTTGGAAACACCATATATTTT
CDR3: CASSQAWGVGNTIYF

V: TRBV2
size: few
J: TRBJ1-1
D: TRBD1
DNA: TGTGCCACCAGCAGGGGGGTGAACACTGAAGCTTTCTTT
CDR3: CATSRGVNTEAFF

V: TRBV3-1/TRBV3-2
size: NA
J: TRBJ1-1
D: NA
DNA: TGTGCCAGCAGCCAAGCAGGGAAAGTCACTGAAGCTTTCTTT
CDR3: CASSQAGKVTEAFF

V: TRBV19
size: NA
J: TRBJ1-5
D: NA
DNA: TGTGCCAGTACCCCAAATGGGCCAGTTGGACAGCCCCAGCATTTT
CDR3: CASTPNGPVGQPQHF

V: TRBV7-2
size: NA
J: TRBJ2-7
D: NA
DNA: TGTGCCAGCAGCCCTGGGGGGTCCTACGAGCAGTACTTC
CDR3: CASSPGGSYEQYF

V: TRBV19
size: NA
J: TRBJ2-7
D: TRBD1
DNA: TGTGCCAGTAGTAGCGGACAGGGGGGTAAGCAGTACTTC
CDR3: CASSSGQGGKQYF

V: TRBV10-3
size: NA
J: TRBJ2-7
D: NA
DNA: TGTGCCATCAGTGAGTCGACGAGGGACGAGCAGTACTTC
CDR3: CAISESTRDEQYF

V: TRBV7-2
size: NA
J: TRBJ2-5
D: TRBD2
DNA: TGTGCCAGCAGCTTAGCTAGCGGGGGGGGCCAAGAGACCCAGTACTTC
CDR3: CASSLASGGGQETQYF

V: TRBV28
size: once
J: TRBJ1-5
D: NA
DNA: TGTGCCAGCAGTTTTCATAGCAAAAATAGCAATCAGCCCCAGCATTTT
CDR3: CASSFHSKNSNQPQHF

V: TRBV5-8
size: few
J: TRBJ1-3
D: TRBD1
DNA: TGTGCCAGCAGCTGGACAGGCTCTGGAAACACCATATATTTT
CDR3: CASSWTGSGNTIYF

V: TRBV19
size: once
J: TRBJ2-1
D: TRBD1
DNA: TGTGCCAGTAGAACAGGGGGGAGCTCCTACAATGAGCAGTTCTTC
CDR3: CASRTGGSSYNEQFF

V: TRBV4-1
size: NA
J: TRBJ2-4
D: NA
DNA: TGCGCCAGCAGCCAGCCCTTCAACCGGGCCAAAAACATTCAGTACTTC
CDR3: CASSQPFNRAKNIQYF

V: TRBV10-3
size: NA
J: TRBJ1-1
D: NA
DNA: TGTGCCATCAGTGAGTTAAAGGGGGCTGAAGCTTTCTTT
CDR3: CAISELKGAEAFF

V: TRBV10-3
size: NA
J: TRBJ2-3
D: TRBD2
DNA: TGTGCCATCCGAGCGGGGGGGCCCACAGATACGCAGTATTTT
CDR3: CAIRAGGPTDTQYF

V: TRBV7-8
size: NA
J: TRBJ1-5
D: TRBD1
DNA: TGTGCCAGCAGCTTAGTCTTGGGACAGGGGTATCAGCCCCAGCATTTT
CDR3: CASSLVLGQGYQPQHF

V: TRBV7-9
size: NA
J: TRBJ2-7
D: NA
DNA: TGTGCCAGCAGCTTCGAGGGAGCAAGCTCCTACGAGCAGTACTTC
CDR3: CASSFEGASSYEQYF